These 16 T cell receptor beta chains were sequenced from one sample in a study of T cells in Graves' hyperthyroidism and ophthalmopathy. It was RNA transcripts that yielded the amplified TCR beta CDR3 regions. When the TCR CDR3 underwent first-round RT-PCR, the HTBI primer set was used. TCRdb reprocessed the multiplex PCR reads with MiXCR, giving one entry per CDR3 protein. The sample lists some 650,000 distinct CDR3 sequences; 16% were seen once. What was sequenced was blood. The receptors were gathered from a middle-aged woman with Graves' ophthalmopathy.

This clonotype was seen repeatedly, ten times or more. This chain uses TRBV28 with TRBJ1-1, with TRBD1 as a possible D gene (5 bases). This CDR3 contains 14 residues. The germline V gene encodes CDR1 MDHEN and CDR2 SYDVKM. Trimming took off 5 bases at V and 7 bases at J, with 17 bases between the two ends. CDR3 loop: CASSLSRDGIEAFF. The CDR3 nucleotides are TGTGCCAGCAGTCTGTCCCGGGACGGGATTGAAGCTTTCTTT. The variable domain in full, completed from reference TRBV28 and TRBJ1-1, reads DVKVTQSSRYLVKRTGEKVFLECVQDMDHENMFWYRQDPGLGLRLIYFSYDVKMKEKGDIPEGYSVSREKKERFSLILESASTNQTSMYLCASSLSRDGIEAFFGQGTRLTVV.

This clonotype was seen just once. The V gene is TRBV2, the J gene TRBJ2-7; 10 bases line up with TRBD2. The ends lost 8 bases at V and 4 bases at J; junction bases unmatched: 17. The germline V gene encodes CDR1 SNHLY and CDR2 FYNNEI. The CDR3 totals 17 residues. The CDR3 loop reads CASSPLAGAISTYEQYF. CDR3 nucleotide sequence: TGTGCCAGCTCACCCCTAGCGGGAGCAATCAGTACGTACGAGCAGTACTTC.

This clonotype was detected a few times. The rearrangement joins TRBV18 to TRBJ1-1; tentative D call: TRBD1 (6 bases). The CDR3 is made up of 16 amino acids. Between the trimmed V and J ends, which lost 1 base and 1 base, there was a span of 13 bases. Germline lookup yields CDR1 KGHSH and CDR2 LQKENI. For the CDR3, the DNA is TGTGCCAGCTCACCACTTTGGGGGGGGGCGAACACTGAAGCTTTCTTT. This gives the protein CASSPLWGGANTEAFF.

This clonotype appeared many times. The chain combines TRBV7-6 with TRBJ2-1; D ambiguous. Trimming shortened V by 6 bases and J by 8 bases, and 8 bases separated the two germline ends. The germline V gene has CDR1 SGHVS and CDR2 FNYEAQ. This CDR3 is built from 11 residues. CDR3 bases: TGTGCCAGCAGTCATGGCGATGAGCAGTTCTTC. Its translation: CASSHGDEQFF. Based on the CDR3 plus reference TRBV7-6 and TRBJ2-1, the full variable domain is GAGVSQSPRYKVTKRGQDVALRCDPISGHVSLYWYRQALGQGPEFLTYFNYEAQQDKSGLPNDRFSAERPEGSISTLTIQRTEQRDSAMYRCASSHGDEQFFGPGTRLTVL.

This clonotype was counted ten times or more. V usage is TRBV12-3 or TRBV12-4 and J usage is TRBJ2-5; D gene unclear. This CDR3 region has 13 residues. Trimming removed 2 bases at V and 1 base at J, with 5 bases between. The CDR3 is CASSLQVQETQYF. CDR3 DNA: TGTGCCAGCAGTTTACAGGTCCAAGAGACCCAGTACTTC.

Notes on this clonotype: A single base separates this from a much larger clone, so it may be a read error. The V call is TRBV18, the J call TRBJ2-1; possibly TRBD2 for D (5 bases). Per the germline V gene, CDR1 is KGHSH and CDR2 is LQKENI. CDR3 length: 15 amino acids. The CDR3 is CASSVNSDSLYERYF. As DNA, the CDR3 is TGTGCCAGCTCAGTCAACTCGGACTCCTTATACGAGCGGTACTTC.

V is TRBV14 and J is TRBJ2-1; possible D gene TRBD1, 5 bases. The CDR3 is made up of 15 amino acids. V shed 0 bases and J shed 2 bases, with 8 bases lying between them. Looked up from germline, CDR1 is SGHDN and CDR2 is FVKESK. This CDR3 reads CASSQDSGPYNEQFF. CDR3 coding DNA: TGTGCCAGCAGCCAAGATTCAGGGCCCTACAATGAGCAGTTCTTC.

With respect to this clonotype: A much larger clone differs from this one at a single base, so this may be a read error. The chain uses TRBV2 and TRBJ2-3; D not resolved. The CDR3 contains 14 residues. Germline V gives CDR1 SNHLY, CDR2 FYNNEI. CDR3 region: CASSDFSSRDMQYF. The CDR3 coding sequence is TGTGCCAGCAGTGATTTTAGCAGCCGAGATATGCAGTATTTT.

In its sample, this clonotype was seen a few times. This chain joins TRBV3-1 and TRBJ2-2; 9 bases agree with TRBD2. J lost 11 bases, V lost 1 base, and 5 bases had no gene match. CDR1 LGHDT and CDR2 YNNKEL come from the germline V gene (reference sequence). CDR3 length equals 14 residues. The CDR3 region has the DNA TGTGCCAGCAGCCAAGCCGGGCTAGCGGGAGAGCTGTTTTTT. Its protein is CASSQAGLAGELFF.

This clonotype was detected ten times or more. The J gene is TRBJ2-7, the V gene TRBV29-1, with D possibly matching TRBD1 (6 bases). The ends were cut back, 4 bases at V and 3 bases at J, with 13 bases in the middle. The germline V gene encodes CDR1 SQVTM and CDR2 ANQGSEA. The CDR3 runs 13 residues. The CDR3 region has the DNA TGCAGCGTTGGCGACACAGGGATCTACGAGCAGTACTTC. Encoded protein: CSVGDTGIYEQYF.

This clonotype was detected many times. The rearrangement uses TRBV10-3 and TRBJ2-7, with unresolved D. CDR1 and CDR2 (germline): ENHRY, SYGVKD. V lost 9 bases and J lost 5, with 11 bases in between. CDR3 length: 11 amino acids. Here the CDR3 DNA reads TGTGCCATTCCGGAGCCGGACGAGCAGTACTTC. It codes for CAIPEPDEQYF.

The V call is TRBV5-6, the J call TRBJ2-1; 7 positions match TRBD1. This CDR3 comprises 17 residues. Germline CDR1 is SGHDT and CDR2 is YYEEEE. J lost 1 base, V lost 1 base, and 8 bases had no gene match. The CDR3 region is CASSLMGTVVSYNEQFF. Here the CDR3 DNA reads TGTGCCAGCAGCTTGATGGGGACAGTCGTTTCCTACAATGAGCAGTTCTTC.

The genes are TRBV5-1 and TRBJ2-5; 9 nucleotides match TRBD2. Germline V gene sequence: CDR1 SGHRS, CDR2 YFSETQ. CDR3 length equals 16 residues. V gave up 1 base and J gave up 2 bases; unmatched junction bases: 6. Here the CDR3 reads CASSLRSSGEQETQYF. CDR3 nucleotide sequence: TGCGCCAGCAGCTTGCGTTCTAGCGGGGAACAAGAGACCCAGTACTTC.

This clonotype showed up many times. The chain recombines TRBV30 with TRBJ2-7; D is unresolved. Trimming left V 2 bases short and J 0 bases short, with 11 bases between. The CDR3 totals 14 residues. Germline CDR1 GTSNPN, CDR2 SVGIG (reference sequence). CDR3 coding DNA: TGTGCCTGGAGTCGGCGGCTAAGCTCCTACGAGCAGTACTTC. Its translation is CAWSRRLSSYEQYF.

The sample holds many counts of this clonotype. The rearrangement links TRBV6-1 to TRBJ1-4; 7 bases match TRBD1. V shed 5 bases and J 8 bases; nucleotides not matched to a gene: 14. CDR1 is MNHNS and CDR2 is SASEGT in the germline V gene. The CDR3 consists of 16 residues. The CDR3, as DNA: TGTGCCAGCAGTCCCTCATTGACAGGGAGTCGAGAAAAACTGTTTTTT. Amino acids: CASSPSLTGSREKLFF.

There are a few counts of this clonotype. Here the CDR3 reads CASSYGFGNSPLHF. In DNA, the CDR3 is TGTGCCAGCAGTTACGGCTTTGGGAATTCACCCCTCCACTTT. The chain recombines TRBV6-5 with TRBJ1-6; D call uncertain. This CDR3 region has 14 residues. The V end was cut by 2 bases, the J end by 7 bases, with 9 bases between. Germline V CDR1 and CDR2: MNHEY, SVGAGI.